The 28 T cell receptor beta chains reported below all come from one sample, sequenced in a study of ipilimumab plus nivolumab after autologous stem cell transplantation. Assay: immunoSEQ multiplex PCR; the TCRdb copy retains only in-frame clones and omits some. The table shows over 35,000 clones, with roughly 92% occurring only once. Sequenced here: PBMCs, sampled in a trial of ipilimumab plus nivolumab as post-transplant consolidation. These receptors originate from a male donor with multiple myeloma.

V gene TRBV6-5 combines with J gene TRBJ1-1, with D possibly TRBD1 on 5 matching bases. The V and J ends lost 6 bases and 11 bases respectively, with 13 bases between them. Germline CDR1 and CDR2: MNHEY and SVGAGI. CDR3 length: 11 residues. The CDR3 region is CASSGGSTAFF. In DNA form, the CDR3 reads TGTGCCAGCAGCGGGGGGAGTACGGCTTTCTTT.

The V gene is TRBV6-1, the J gene TRBJ2-7; maybe TRBD2 (5 bases). The CDR3 sequence is 13 residues long. The germline V gene encodes CDR1 MNHNS and CDR2 SASEGT. Trimming took off 6 bases at V and 3 bases at J, with 12 bases between the two ends. This CDR3 reads CASRTTSGYEQYF. CDR3 bases: TGTGCCAGCAGGACTACCTCGGGCTACGAGCAGTACTTC.

V and J are TRBV28 and TRBJ2-2; possibly TRBD1 or TRBD2 for D (6 bases each). The CDR3 has 14 amino acids. Deletions cut 7 bases from V and 4 bases from J, with 13 bases between. From germline, CDR1 is MDHEN and CDR2 SYDVKM. CDR3 coding DNA: TGTGCCAGCACCCCTGGGGGGCTCACCGGGGAGCTGTTTTTT. This translates into CASTPGGLTGELFF.

CDR3 nucleotide sequence: TGTGCCAGCAGCGGACTTGACAGGGCCGAAGCTTTCTTT. The encoded protein is CASSGLDRAEAFF. This chain connects TRBV7-8 to TRBJ1-1; 7 bases align to TRBD1. From germline, CDR1 is SGHVS and CDR2 FQNEAQ. The V and J ends lost 5 bases and 8 bases, in that order; junction bases with no gene match: 8. The CDR3 contains 13 residues.

J is TRBJ1-5 and V is TRBV11-1; D ambiguous. Germline assignment: CDR1 SGHAT and CDR2 FQDESV (reference sequence). The CDR3 contains 15 residues. Trimming stripped 3 bases from V and 0 bases from J, with 9 bases between. The CDR3 DNA sequence: TGTGCCAGCAGCTTGGCTGGAGATAGCAATCAGCCCCAGCATTTT. It encodes CASSLAGDSNQPQHF.

This clone has a single count. The genes are TRBV30 and TRBJ2-3, with 7 bases that match TRBD2. Germline V gene sequence: CDR1 GTSNPN, CDR2 SVGIG (reference sequence). This CDR3 contains 14 residues. V shed 0 bases and J 5 bases; nucleotides not matched to a gene: 5. The CDR3 region is CAWSVSGVIDTQYF. The DNA for the CDR3 is TGTGCCTGGAGTGTGAGCGGGGTTATAGATACGCAGTATTTT.

V gene TRBV7-9 combines with J gene TRBJ1-2; no clear D. CDR3 length: 15 amino acids. V lost 2 bases and J 4 bases, leaving 14 bases between the germline ends. The germline V gene encodes CDR1 SEHNR and CDR2 FQNEAQ (reference sequence). The CDR3 is CASSLRAQRGYGYTF. CDR3 nucleotides: TGTGCCAGCAGCTTAAGAGCCCAACGGGGCTATGGCTACACCTTC.

This clone was detected only once. The V gene is TRBV2, the J gene TRBJ1-1; perhaps TRBD1 as D (5 bases). Per germline, CDR1 SNHLY and CDR2 FYNNEI. This CDR3 spans 16 amino acids. V was shortened by 2 bases and J by 6 bases, with 19 bases between the two germline ends. CDR3 residues: CASSEFGRGGIAEAFF. Written as DNA, the CDR3 is TGTGCCAGCAGTGAATTTGGTCGGGGGGGGATCGCTGAAGCTTTCTTT.

The V gene is TRBV27, the J gene TRBJ2-7, with 7 bases lining up with TRBD2. Germline values: CDR1 MNHEY, CDR2 SMNVEV (reference sequence). V lost 6 bases to trimming and J lost 6 bases; unmatched junction nucleotides: 8. The CDR3 sequence is 13 residues long. The CDR3 DNA reads as TGTGCCAGCAGGTTCCGGACTAGTCGCGAGCAGTACTTC. Translating it yields CASRFRTSREQYF.

This chain links TRBV19 with TRBJ2-7; the D gene could be TRBD1 or TRBD2 (7 bases each). This CDR3 is 15 amino acids long. V shed 4 bases and J shed 3 bases, with 16 bases lying between them. Germline V gene sequence: CDR1 LNHDA, CDR2 SQIVND (reference sequence). As DNA, the CDR3 is TGTGCCAGTAGTACGCAGCGGGACAGTAACTACGAGCAGTACTTC. Its protein product is CASSTQRDSNYEQYF.

The rearrangement joins TRBV4-3 to TRBJ1-5; D remains unclear. The length of the CDR3 is 15 residues. V lost 0 bases and J 3 bases, leaving 9 bases between the germline ends. The V gene's germline CDR1 is LGHNA and CDR2 YSLEER. This CDR3 reads CASSQDLGLNQPQHF. The CDR3 region has the DNA TGCGCCAGCAGCCAAGATCTTGGCCTCAATCAGCCCCAGCATTTT.

The chain recombines TRBV18 with TRBJ2-6, with D perhaps TRBD1 (5 bases). Germline CDR1 is KGHSH and CDR2 is LQKENI. This CDR3 contains 16 residues. With 1 base removed from V and 0 bases from J, the gap between germline ends came to 7 bases. The CDR3 region has the DNA TGTGCCAGCTCACCACAGGGGTCCTCTGGGGCCAACGTCCTGACTTTC. It specifies CASSPQGSSGANVLTF.

The chain links TRBV7-2 to TRBJ1-2, with 9 bases fitting TRBD1. The germline V gene has CDR1 SGHTA and CDR2 FQGNSA. The CDR3 is made up of 13 amino acids. After removal of 5 bases from V and 4 bases from J, the junction contained 2 bases not matched to a gene. The CDR3 region is CASSRDRVYGYTF. The CDR3 DNA follows: TGTGCCAGCAGCCGGGACAGGGTCTATGGCTACACCTTC. Complete variable domain (other parts from reference TRBV7-2 and TRBJ1-2): GAGVSQSPSNKVTEKGKDVELRCDPISGHTALYWYRQSLGQGLEFLIYFQGNSAPDKSGLPSDRFSAERTGGSVSTLTIQRTQQEDSAVYLCASSRDRVYGYTFGSGTRLTVV.

The chain has TRBV6-1 and TRBJ1-6; D not resolved. V was cut by 6 bases and J by 8 bases, with 14 bases left in between. The germline V gene encodes CDR1 MNHNS and CDR2 SASEGT. The CDR3 length is 14 residues. CDR3 in amino acids: CASRPGGRDSPLHF. CDR3 bases: TGTGCCAGCAGGCCGGGAGGGAGGGATTCACCCCTCCACTTT.

The chain is built from TRBV11-3 and TRBJ2-3; 7 bases line up with TRBD2. Germline V gene sequence: CDR1 SGHNT, CDR2 YENEEA. The CDR3 consists of 19 residues. Trimming cost V 4 bases and J 2 bases; bases outside gene matches: 18. The CDR3 nucleotides read TGTGCCAGCAGCTCCACGGGGAGGGTACTAGCGACTATCACAGATACGCAGTATTTT. Amino acid sequence: CASSSTGRVLATITDTQYF. The full variable domain, completed using reference TRBV11-3 and TRBJ2-3, is EAGVVQSPRYKIIEKKQPVAFWCNPISGHNTLYWYLQNLGQGPELLIRYENEEAVDDSQLPKDRFSAERLKGVDSTLKIQPAELGDSAVYLCASSSTGRVLATITDTQYFGPGTRLTVL.

The J gene is TRBJ2-5, the V gene TRBV25-1; tentatively, D is TRBD2 (5 bases). The V end lost 4 bases, the J end lost 2 bases, and 11 bases lay between the germline ends. The CDR3 length is 14 residues. The V gene's germline CDR1 is MGHDK and CDR2 SYGVNS. CDR3 bases: TGTGCCAGCAGTGCCCCCAGGACTCAAGAGACCCAGTACTTC. It is translated as CASSAPRTQETQYF.

The V and J genes are TRBV11-2 and TRBJ2-1; D not certain. CDR3 size: 11 residues. V was trimmed by 5 bases and J by 6 bases, leaving 5 bases between them. Per the germline V gene, CDR1 is SGHAT and CDR2 is FQNNGV. The CDR3 nucleotides read TGTGCCAGCAGCACCCCCAATGAGCAGTTCTTC. Translation gives CASSTPNEQFF. Full variable domain (outside the CDR3, taken from reference TRBV11-2 and TRBJ2-1): EAGVAQSPRYKIIEKRQSVAFWCNPISGHATLYWYQQILGQGPKLLIQFQNNGVVDDSQLPKDRFSAERLKGVDSTLKIQPAKLEDSAVYLCASSTPNEQFFGPGTRLTVL.

The gene calls are TRBV11-3 and TRBJ1-4; the D is unclear. The V gene's germline CDR1 is SGHNT and CDR2 YENEEA. V shed 5 bases and J shed 0 bases, with 10 bases lying between them. The CDR3 totals 15 residues. DNA of the CDR3: TGTGCCAGCAGCCCCGCGCCAGCAACTAATGAAAAACTGTTTTTT. It is translated as CASSPAPATNEKLFF.

The chain links TRBV2 to TRBJ1-4, with TRBD1 identical over 11 bases. The CDR3 loop spans 16 amino acids. Germline V CDR1 and CDR2: SNHLY, FYNNEI. The V segment lost 5 bases and the J segment 3 bases; nucleotides outside the gene matches: 5. The CDR3 sequence: CASSRGQGVSNEKLFF. As DNA, the CDR3 is TGTGCCAGCAGTAGGGGACAGGGGGTATCTAATGAAAAACTGTTTTTT.

The rearrangement links TRBV7-7 to TRBJ2-2; D perhaps matches TRBD2 (5 bases). This CDR3 is built from 14 residues. V shed 5 bases and J shed 1 base, with 8 bases lying between them. Germline values: CDR1 SSHAT, CDR2 FNYEAQ (reference sequence). CDR3 coding DNA: TGTGCCAGCAGCGAAGCGGAGAACACCGGGGAGCTGTTTTTT. Translating gives CASSEAENTGELFF.

This chain joins TRBV7-2 and TRBJ1-2; D may be TRBD1 (5 bases). V gave up 0 bases and J gave up 6 bases, with 11 bases separating them. This CDR3 contains 14 residues. Germline loops: CDR1 SGHTA, CDR2 FQGNSA. CDR3 nucleotide sequence: TGTGCCAGCAGCTTAGCGCGGGACCAGAATGGCTACACCTTC. It codes for CASSLARDQNGYTF.

The rearrangement joins TRBV9 to TRBJ2-5, with TRBD1 matching over 12 bases. With the DNA end fitting TRBJ2-7 better, the J assignment may be wrong. This CDR3 has 19 residues. Germline CDR1 SGDLS, CDR2 YYNGEE. Here the CDR3 reads CASSPQGGQGARSSYEQYF. In DNA, the CDR3 is TGTGCCAGCAGCCCACAAGGGGGACAGGGGGCCCGATCCTCCTACGAGCAGTACTTC.

The chain joins TRBV9 to TRBJ2-2, with a tentative D call TRBD2 (5 bases). The V gene's germline CDR1 is SGDLS and CDR2 YYNGEE. Trimming shortened V by 4 bases and J by 5 bases, and 18 bases separated the two germline ends. The CDR3 runs 16 residues. The DNA for the CDR3 is TGTGCCAGCAGCCTCCGGGGTAGTGCGGAAACCGGGGAGCTGTTTTTT. This encodes CASSLRGSAETGELFF. Supplemented by reference TRBV9 and TRBJ2-2, the full variable domain reads DSGVTQTPKHLITATGQRVTLRCSPRSGDLSVYWYQQSLDQGLQFLIQYYNGEERAKGNILERFSAQQFPDLHSELNLSSLELGDSALYFCASSLRGSAETGELFFGEGSRLTVL.

V gene TRBV7-2 combines with J gene TRBJ1-2, with D tentatively TRBD1 (6 bases). CDR1 SGHTA and CDR2 FQGNSA come from the germline V gene. V dropped 5 bases and J dropped 4 bases, with 14 bases sitting between them. CDR3 length: 14 amino acids. CDR3 DNA: TGTGCCAGCAGCCCCCACACAGGGTCCTATGGCTACACCTTC. This gives the protein CASSPHTGSYGYTF.

The V gene is TRBV28, the J gene TRBJ2-7; no reliable D call. The CDR3 has 12 amino acids. V lost 3 bases and J 6 bases, leaving 9 bases between the germline ends. The germline V gene has CDR1 MDHEN and CDR2 SYDVKM. The CDR3 protein is CASSLVGFEQYF. In DNA, the CDR3 is TGTGCCAGCAGTTTGGTAGGGTTCGAGCAGTACTTC.

This clone appeared a few times. The chain carries TRBV6-5 and TRBJ1-6; D unclear. V was clipped by 3 bases and J by 0 bases, with 9 bases between them. Germline V lookup: CDR1 MNHEY, CDR2 SVGAGI. The CDR3 extends over 16 amino acids. The CDR3 loop is CASSYGTSSYNSPLHF. The CDR3 bases are TGTGCCAGCAGTTATGGAACCAGCTCCTATAATTCACCCCTCCACTTT.

V is TRBV9 and J is TRBJ2-3; either TRBD1 or TRBD2 may fit D (5 bases each). Germline-derived CDR1 and CDR2 are SGDLS and YYNGEE. Trimming removed 5 bases from V and 5 bases from J, with 21 bases in between. CDR3 size: 16 residues. In DNA, the CDR3 is TGTGCCAGCAGAGTTCCTACGTGGGGGTTTGAAGATACGCAGTATTTT. As protein: CASRVPTWGFEDTQYF.

DNA of the CDR3: TGTGCCAGCAGCACAGAGAGCACCGGGGAGCTGTTTTTT. It translates to CASSTESTGELFF. The chain joins TRBV28 to TRBJ2-2; D remains unclear. Deletions cut 6 bases from V and 4 bases from J, with 9 bases between. The CDR3 is 13 residues long. The germline CDR1 and CDR2 sequences are MDHEN and SYDVKM. Drawing the rest from reference TRBV28 and TRBJ2-2, the complete variable domain is DVKVTQSSRYLVKRTGEKVFLECVQDMDHENMFWYRQDPGLGLRLIYFSYDVKMKEKGDIPEGYSVSREKKERFSLILESASTNQTSMYLCASSTESTGELFFGEGSRLTVL.